This T cell receptor (beta chain) was obtained from a study of T-cell memory formation after mild COVID-19. Whole-study findings and limits: There was no confirmation that second-wave clones peaking on day 37 were SARS-CoV-2 specific. Among clones contracting day 15 to 85, CD4/CD8 was balanced, whereas later expanders leaned CD4+.

This clonotype was counted ten times or more. The antigen is not known. Germline CDR1 is SEHNR and CDR2 is FQNEAQ (reference sequence). This CDR3 region has 16 residues. Trimming pared 3 bases from V and 3 bases from J, leaving 17 bases between. One entry per CDR3 protein, called by TCRdb with MiXCR from the 5' RACE reads. The table lists tens of thousands of distinct CDR3 sequences, 7.4% of them singletons. Sequencing input: PBMCs or a T cell subset sorted from them (not recorded which). This sequence was found in an adult woman who had mild COVID-19 (a few samples of this study predate the infection). Cell type and time point are not known. The J gene is TRBJ1-1, the V gene TRBV7-9, with a weak D call TRBD1 (5 bases). The CDR3 region has the DNA TGTGCCAGCAGCTTTGGGGCAGTTAATGGGTACACTGAAGCTTTCTTT. This codes for CASSFGAVNGYTEAFF.